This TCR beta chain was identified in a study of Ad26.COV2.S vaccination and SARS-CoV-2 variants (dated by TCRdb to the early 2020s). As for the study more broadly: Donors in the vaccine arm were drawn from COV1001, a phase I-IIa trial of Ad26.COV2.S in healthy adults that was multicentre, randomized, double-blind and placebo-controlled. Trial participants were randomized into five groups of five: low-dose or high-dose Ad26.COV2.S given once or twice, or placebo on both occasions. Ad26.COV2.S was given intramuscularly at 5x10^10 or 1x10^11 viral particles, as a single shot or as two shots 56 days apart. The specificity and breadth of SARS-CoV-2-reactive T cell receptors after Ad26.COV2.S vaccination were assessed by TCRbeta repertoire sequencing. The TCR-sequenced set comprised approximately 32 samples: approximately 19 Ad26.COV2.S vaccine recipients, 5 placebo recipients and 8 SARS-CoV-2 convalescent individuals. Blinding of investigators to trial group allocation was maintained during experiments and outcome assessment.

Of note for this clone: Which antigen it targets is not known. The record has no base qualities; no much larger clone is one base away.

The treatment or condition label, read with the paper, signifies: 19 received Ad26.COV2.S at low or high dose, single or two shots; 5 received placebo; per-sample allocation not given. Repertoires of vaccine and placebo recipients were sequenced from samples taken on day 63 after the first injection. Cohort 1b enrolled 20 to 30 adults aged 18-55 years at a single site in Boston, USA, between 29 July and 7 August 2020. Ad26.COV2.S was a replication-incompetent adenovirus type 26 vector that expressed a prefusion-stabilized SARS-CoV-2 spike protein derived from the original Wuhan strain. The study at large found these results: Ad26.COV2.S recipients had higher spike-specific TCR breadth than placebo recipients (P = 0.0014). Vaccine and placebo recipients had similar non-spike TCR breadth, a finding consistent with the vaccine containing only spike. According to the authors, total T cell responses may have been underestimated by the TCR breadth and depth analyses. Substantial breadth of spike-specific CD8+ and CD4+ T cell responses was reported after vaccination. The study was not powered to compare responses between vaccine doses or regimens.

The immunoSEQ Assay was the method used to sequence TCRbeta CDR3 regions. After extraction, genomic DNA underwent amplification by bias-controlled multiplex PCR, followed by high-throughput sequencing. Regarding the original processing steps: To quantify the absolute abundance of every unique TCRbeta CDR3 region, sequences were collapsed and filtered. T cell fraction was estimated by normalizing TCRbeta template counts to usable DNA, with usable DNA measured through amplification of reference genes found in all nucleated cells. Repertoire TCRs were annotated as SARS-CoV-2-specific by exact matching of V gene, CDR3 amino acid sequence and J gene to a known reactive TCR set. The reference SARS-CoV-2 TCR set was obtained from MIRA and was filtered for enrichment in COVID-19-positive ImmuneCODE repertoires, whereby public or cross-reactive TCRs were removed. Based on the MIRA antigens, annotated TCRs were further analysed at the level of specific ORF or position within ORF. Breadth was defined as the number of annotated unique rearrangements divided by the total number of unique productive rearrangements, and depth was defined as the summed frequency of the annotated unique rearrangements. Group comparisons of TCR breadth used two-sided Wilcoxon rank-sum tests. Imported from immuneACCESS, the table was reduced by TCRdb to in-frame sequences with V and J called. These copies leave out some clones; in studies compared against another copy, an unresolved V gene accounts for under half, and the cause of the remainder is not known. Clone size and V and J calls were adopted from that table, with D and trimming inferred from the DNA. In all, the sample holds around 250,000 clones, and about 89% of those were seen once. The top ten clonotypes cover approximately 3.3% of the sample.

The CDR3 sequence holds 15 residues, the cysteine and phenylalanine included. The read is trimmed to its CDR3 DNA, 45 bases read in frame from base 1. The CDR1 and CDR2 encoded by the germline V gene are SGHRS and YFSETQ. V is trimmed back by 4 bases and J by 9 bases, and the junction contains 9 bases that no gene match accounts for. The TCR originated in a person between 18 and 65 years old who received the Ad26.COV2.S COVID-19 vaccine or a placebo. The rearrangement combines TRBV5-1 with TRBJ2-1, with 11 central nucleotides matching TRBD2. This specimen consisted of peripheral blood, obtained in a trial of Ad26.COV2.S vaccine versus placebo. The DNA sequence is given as TGCGCCAGCAGCCCGCGGGCTAGCGGGGGGACTGAGCAGTTCTTC. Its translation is CASSPRASGGTEQFF.